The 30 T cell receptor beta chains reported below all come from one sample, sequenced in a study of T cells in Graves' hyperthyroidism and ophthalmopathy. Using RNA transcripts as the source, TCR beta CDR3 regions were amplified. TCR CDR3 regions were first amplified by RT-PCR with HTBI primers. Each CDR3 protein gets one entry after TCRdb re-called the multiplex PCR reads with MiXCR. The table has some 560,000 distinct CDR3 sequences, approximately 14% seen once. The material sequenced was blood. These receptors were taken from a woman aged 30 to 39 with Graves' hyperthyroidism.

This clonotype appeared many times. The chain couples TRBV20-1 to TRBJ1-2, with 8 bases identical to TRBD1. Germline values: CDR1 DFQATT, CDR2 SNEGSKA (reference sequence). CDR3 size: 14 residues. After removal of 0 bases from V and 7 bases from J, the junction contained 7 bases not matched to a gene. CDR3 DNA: TGCAGTGCTAGAGAATTTCAGGGGGCGGCTGGCTACACCTTC. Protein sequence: CSAREFQGAAGYTF.

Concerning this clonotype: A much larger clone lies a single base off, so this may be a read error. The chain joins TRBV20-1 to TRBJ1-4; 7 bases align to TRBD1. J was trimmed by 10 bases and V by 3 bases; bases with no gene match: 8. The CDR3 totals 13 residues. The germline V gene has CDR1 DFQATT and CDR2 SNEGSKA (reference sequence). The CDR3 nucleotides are TGCAGTGCTAGGGGCCCTCAGGGGGGAAAACTGTTTTTT. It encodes CSARGPQGGKLFF.

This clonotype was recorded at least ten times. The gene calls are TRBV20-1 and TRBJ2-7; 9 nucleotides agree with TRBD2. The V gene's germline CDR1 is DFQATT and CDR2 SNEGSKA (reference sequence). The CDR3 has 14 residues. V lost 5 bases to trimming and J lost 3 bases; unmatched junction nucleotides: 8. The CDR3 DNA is TGCAGTGCTCGTCTAGCGGGGACGGACTACGAGCAGTACTTC. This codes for CSARLAGTDYEQYF.

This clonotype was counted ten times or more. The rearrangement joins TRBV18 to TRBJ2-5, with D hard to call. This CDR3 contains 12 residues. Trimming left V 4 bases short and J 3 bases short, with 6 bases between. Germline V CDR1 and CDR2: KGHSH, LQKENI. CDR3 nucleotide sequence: TGTGCCAGCTCACTATCTAAAGAGACCCAGTACTTC. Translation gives CASSLSKETQYF.

The CDR3 spells CASGSGIVTDTQYF. CDR3 nucleotides: TGTGCCTCCGGGAGCGGGATAGTCACAGATACGCAGTATTTT. The chain has TRBV9 and TRBJ2-3, with TRBD2 identical over 7 bases. The CDR3 runs to 14 residues. Germline-derived CDR1 and CDR2 are SGDLS and YYNGEE. The J segment lost 2 bases and the V segment lost 10 bases, leaving 10 bases of the junction unmatched.

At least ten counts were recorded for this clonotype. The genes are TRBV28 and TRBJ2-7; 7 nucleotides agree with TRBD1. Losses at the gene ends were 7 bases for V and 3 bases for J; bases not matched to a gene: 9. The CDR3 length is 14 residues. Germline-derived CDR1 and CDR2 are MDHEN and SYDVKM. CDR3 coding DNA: TGTGCCAGCATAAGACAGGGAAGCGGCTACGAGCAGTACTTC. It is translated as CASIRQGSGYEQYF.

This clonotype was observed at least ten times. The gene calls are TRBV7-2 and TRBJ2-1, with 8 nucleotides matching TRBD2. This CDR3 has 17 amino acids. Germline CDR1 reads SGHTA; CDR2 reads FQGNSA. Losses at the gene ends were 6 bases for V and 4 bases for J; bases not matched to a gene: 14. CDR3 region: CASRRLAGGRGYNEQFF. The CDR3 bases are TGTGCCAGCAGGCGGCTTGCGGGAGGTCGCGGGTACAATGAGCAGTTCTTC.

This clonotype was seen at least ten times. The CDR3 region has the DNA TGTGCCAGCAGCTCCGGGACAGCGGTGGGGTTCGTTCAGCCCCAGCATTTT. Translating it yields CASSSGTAVGFVQPQHF. The chain joins TRBV28 to TRBJ1-5, with 7 bases fitting TRBD1. The CDR3 covers 17 residues. Germline V gene lookup returns CDR1 MDHEN and CDR2 SYDVKM. The V and J ends lost 6 bases and 6 bases, in that order; junction bases with no gene match: 17.

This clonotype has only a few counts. CDR3 coding DNA: TGTGCCAGCAGCCAATTTGTCGTGGCTAGTTGGGTCCCTCTCTACAATGAGCAGTTCTTC. It yields the protein CASSQFVVASWVPLYNEQFF. This chain links TRBV3-1 with TRBJ2-1; D is uncertain. The CDR3 runs 20 residues. CDR1 LGHDT and CDR2 YNNKEL come from the germline V gene (reference sequence). V was shortened by 2 bases and J by 3 bases, with 26 bases between the two germline ends.

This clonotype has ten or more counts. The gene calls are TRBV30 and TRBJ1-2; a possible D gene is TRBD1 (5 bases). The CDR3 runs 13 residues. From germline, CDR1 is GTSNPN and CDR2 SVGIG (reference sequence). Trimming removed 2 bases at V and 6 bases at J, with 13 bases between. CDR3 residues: CAWSPLRGHGYTF. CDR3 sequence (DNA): TGTGCCTGGAGTCCCCTACGGGGCCATGGCTACACCTTC. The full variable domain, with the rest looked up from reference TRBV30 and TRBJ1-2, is SQTIHQWPATLVQPVGSPLSLECTVEGTSNPNLYWYRQAAGRGLQLLFYSVGIGQISSEVPQNLSASRPQDRQFILSSKKLLLSDSGFYLCAWSPLRGHGYTFGSGTRLTVV.

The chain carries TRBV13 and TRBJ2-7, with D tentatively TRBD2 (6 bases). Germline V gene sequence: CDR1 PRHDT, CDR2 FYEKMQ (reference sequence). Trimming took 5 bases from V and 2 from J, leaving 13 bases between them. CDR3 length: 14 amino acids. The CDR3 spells CASSHSGGTYEQYF. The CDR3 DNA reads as TGTGCCAGCAGCCATAGCGGAGGGACCTACGAGCAGTACTTC.

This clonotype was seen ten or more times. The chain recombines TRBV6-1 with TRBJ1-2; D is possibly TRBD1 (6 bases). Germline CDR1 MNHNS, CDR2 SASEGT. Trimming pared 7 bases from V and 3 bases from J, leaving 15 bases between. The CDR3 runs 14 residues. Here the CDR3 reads CASKILRGDYGYTF. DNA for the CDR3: TGTGCCAGCAAAATCCTAAGGGGGGACTATGGCTACACCTTC.

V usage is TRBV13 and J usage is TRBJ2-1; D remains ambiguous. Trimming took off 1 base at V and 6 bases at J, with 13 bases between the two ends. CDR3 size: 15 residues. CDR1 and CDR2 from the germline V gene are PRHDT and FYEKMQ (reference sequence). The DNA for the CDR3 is TGTGCCAGCAGCTTAGCGTCTGGTCTGGGCAATGAGCAGTTCTTC. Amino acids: CASSLASGLGNEQFF.

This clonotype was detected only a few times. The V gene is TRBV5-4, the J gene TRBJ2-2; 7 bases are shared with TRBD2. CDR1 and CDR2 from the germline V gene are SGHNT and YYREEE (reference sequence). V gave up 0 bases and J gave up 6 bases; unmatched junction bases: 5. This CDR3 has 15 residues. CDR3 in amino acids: CASSLGTRFPGELFF. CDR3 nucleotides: TGTGCCAGCAGCTTGGGGACTAGGTTCCCCGGGGAGCTGTTTTTT.

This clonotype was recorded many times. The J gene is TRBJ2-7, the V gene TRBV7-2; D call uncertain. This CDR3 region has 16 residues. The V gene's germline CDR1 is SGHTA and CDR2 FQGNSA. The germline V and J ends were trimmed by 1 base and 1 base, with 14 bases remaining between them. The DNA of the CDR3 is TGTGCCAGCAGCTTAGAGTCGGGCCGTCGATCCTACGAGCAGTACTTC. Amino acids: CASSLESGRRSYEQYF.

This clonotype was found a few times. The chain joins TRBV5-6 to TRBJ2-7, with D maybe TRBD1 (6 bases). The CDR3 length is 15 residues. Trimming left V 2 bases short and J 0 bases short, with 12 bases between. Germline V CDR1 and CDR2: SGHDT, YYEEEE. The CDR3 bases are TGTGCCAGCAGCTTTGGGGGCGAGGACTCCTACGAGCAGTACTTC. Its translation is CASSFGGEDSYEQYF. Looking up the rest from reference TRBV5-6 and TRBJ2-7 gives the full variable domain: DAGVTQSPTHLIKTRGQQVTLRCSPKSGHDTVSWYQQALGQGPQFIFQYYEEEERQRGNFPDRFSGHQFPNYSSELNVNALLLGDSALYLCASSFGGEDSYEQYFGPGTRLTVT.

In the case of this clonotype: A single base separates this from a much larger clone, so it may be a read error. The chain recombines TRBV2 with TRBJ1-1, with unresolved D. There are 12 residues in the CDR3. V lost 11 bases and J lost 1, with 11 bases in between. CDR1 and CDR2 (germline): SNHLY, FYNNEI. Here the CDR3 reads CAGLGGNTEAFF. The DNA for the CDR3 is TGTGCCGGCCTCGGCGGGAACACTGAAGCTTTCTTT.

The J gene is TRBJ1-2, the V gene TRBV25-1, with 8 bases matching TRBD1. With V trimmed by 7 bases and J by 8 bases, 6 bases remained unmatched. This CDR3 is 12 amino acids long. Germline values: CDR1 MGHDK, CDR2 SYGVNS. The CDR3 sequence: CASTGGAIGYTF. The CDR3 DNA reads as TGTGCCAGCACAGGGGGCGCGATCGGCTACACCTTC.

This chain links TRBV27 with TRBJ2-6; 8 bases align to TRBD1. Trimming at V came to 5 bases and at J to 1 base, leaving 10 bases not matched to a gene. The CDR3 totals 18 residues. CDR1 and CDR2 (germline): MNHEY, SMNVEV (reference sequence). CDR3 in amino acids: CASSIRQGSLSGANVLTF. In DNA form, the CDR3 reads TGTGCCAGCAGTATCCGACAGGGGTCCTTATCTGGGGCCAACGTCCTGACTTTC. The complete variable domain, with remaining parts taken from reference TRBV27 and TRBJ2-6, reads EAQVTQNPRYLITVTGKKLTVTCSQNMNHEYMSWYRQDPGLGLRQIYYSMNVEVTDKGDVPEGYKVSRKEKRNFPLILESPSPNQTSLYFCASSIRQGSLSGANVLTFGAGSRLTVL.

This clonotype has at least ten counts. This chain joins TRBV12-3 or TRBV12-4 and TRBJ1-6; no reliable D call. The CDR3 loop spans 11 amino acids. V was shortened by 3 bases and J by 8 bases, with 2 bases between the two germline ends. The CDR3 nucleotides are TGTGCCAGCAGTTTGGATTCACCCCTCCACTTT. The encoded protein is CASSLDSPLHF.

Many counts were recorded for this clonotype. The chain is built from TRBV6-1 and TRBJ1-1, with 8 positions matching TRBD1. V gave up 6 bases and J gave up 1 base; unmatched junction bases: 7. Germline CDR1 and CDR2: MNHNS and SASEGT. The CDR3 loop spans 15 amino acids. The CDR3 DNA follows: TGTGCCAGCAGCGACCGGACAGGGCCGAACACTGAAGCTTTCTTT. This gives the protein CASSDRTGPNTEAFF.

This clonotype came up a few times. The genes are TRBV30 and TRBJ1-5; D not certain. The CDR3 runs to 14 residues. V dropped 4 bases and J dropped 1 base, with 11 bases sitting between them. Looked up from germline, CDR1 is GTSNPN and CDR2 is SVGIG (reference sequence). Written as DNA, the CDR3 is TGTGCCTGGACTCGCAGGCAGAGCAATCAGCCCCAGCATTTT. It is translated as CAWTRRQSNQPQHF.

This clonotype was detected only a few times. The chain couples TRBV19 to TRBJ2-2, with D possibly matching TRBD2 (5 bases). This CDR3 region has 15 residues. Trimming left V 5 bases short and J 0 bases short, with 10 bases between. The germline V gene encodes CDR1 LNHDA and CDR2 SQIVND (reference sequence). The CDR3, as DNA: TGTGCCAGTAGTGGACTTGACGCGAACACCGGGGAGCTGTTTTTT. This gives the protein CASSGLDANTGELFF.

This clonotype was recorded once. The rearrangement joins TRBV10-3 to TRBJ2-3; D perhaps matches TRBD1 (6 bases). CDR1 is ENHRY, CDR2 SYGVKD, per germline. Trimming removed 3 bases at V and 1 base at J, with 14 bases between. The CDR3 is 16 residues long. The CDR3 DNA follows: TGTGCCATCAGTGATCTGGACAGCCACGGCACAGATACGCAGTATTTT. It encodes CAISDLDSHGTDTQYF.

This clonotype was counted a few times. The chain's CDR3 is CASFRGGSGNTIYF. The CDR3 nucleotides are TGTGCCAGCTTCAGGGGGGGCTCTGGAAACACCATATATTTT. The rearrangement uses TRBV12-3 or TRBV12-4 and TRBJ1-3; 7 bases are shared with TRBD1. The length of the CDR3 is 14 residues. J lost 0 bases, V lost 8 bases, and 4 bases had no gene match.

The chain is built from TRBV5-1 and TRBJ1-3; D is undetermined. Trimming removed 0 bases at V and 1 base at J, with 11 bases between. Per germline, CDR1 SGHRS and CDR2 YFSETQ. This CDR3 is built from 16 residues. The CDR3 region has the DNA TGCGCCAGCAGCTTGGACGGAACAGCGTCTGGAAACACCATATATTTT. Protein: CASSLDGTASGNTIYF.

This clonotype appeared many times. The CDR3 DNA follows: TGTGCCAGCAGCTTAACGGGGGAGGATGAGCAGTTCTTC. It encodes CASSLTGEDEQFF. This sequence joins TRBV7-9 and TRBJ2-1, with D perhaps matching TRBD2 (6 bases). Per the germline V gene, CDR1 is SEHNR and CDR2 is FQNEAQ (reference sequence). V was clipped by 2 bases and J by 8 bases, with 10 bases between them. The CDR3 runs to 13 residues.

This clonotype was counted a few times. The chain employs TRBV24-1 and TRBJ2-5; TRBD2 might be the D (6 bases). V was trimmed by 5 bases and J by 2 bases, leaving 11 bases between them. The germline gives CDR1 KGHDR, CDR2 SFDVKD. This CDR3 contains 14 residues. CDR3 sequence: CATSGPGGQETQYF. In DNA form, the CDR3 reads TGTGCCACCAGTGGTCCTGGGGGGCAAGAGACCCAGTACTTC.

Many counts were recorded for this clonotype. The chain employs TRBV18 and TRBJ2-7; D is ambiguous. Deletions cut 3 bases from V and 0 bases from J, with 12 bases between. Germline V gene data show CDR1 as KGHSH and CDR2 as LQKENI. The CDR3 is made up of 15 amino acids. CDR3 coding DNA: TGTGCCAGCTCACCTTCGTTAGGACCCTCCTACGAGCAGTACTTC. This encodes CASSPSLGPSYEQYF. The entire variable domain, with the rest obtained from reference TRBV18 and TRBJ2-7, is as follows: NAGVMQNPRHLVRRRGQEARLRCSPMKGHSHVYWYRQLPEEGLKFMVYLQKENIIDESGMPKERFSAEFPKEGPSILRIQQVVRGDSAAYFCASSPSLGPSYEQYFGPGTRLTVT.

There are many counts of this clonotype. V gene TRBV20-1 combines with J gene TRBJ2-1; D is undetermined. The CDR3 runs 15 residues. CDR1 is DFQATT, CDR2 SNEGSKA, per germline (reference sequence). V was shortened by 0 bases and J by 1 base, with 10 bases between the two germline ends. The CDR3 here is CSAREVILSYNEQFF. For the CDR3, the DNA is TGCAGTGCTAGAGAAGTCATTCTTTCCTACAATGAGCAGTTCTTC.